The clone carrying this TCR beta chain was observed at least ten times. Its antigen is currently unknown. A J-beta primer mix and a sample-barcoded 5' primer were used in a second PCR of about 7 to 12 cycles. Each CDR3 protein is one row after TCRdb ran MiXCR on the 5' RACE reads. The table has about 780,000 distinct CDR3 sequences, about half seen once. The CDR3 covers 17 residues. Germline values: CDR1 SGHVS, CDR2 FQNEAQ. V lost 3 bases and J lost 5; bases outside the gene matches: 12. The data derive from a study of blood T cells in healthy people across ages. Peripheral blood was drawn, 7.5 to 10 milliliters per donor. Study results and limitations: As age increased, TCR beta diversity per million T cells fell in a roughly linear fashion. No one knew whether donors had CMV, which possibly confounded expanded clonotype changes.

Sequencing used blood. The gene calls are TRBV7-8 and TRBJ2-5, with 10 bases matching TRBD1. This receptor was obtained from an elderly man in good health. The chain's CDR3 is CASSFFLRDRGSETQYF. The CDR3 nucleotides are TGTGCCAGCAGCTTTTTTCTACGGGACAGGGGATCCGAGACCCAGTACTTC.